This T cell receptor (beta chain) was recorded in a study of Graves' ophthalmopathy and Graves' hyperthyroidism (dated by TCRdb to the late 2010s). For the study in its entirety: Peripheral blood samples were taken at the time of initial diagnosis, before any treatment was given. The study used TCR beta repertoire signatures to distinguish Graves' ophthalmopathy from Graves' hyperthyroidism and to predict progression to ophthalmopathy. In total, approximately 130 blood samples were TCR-sequenced: approximately 40 ophthalmopathy, some 80 hyperthyroidism and some 17 hyperthyroidism-to-ophthalmopathy patients. To explore V-J signatures that distinguish ophthalmopathy from hyperthyroidism, a discovery set of about a hundred patients was enrolled, made up of around 40 with ophthalmopathy and around 60 with stable hyperthyroidism. The independent validation cohort included around 19 hyperthyroidism patients plus 17 patients who later progressed from hyperthyroidism to ophthalmopathy. In roughly 6 hyperthyroidism patients, the T-cell repertoires found in thyroid tissue were compared with those found in blood. Following sampling, methimazole starting at 30 mg daily was administered to hyperthyroidism patients, and high-dose intravenous methylprednisolone was administered to ophthalmopathy patients. The approximately 90 discovery patients were divided at random into training and test sets in a 7:3 ratio.

This clonotype was counted between two and nine times. Its recognized antigen is unknown. The input lacks base qualities; no much larger clone sits a single base away. Patients with ophthalmopathy had moderately to severely active disease, with a Clinical Activity Score of 3 or more, a NOSPECS grade of 4 or more, and a disease duration of less than 3 months. Patients with other autoimmune diseases, uncontrolled infections, pregnancy or lactation were excluded from the study. Clinical symptoms, serum thyroxine, TRAb, thyroid ultrasound and orbital computed tomography were used for diagnosis. PBMCs were isolated from roughly 10 ml of fresh peripheral blood by Ficoll-Paque density gradient centrifugation. Trizol reagent was used to extract the total RNA, and its quality was then checked on an Agilent 2100 Bioanalyzer. Results and caveats for the whole study, not just this receptor: In cross-validation, the 13-signature model distinguished ophthalmopathy from stable hyperthyroidism with less than 90% sensitivity and roughly 81% specificity, while in the test set the corresponding values were about 80% and 75%. Sample size was not statistically predetermined, and group allocation was not concealed from the investigators. Most expanded thyroid clonotypes with a frequency above 0.001 also appeared in blood, which suggests that blood repertoires may reflect the immune response in the thyroid. In validation, the model predicted ophthalmopathy progression with 55% to 71% sensitivity and around 72% specificity; some twelve predicted patients were CT-confirmed with GO in a median of approximately 6.2 months.

The CDR3 goes from the cysteine to the phenylalanine over 15 residues. The retained sequence is limited to the CDR3, 45 bases, with the frame set at the first base. V is reduced by 10 bases and J by 1 base, leaving a spacing of 17 bases between them. Taken from the germline V gene, the CDR1 and CDR2 loops are MNHEY and SVGEGT. For repertoire sequencing, TCR beta CDR3 regions were amplified from RNA transcripts. HTBI primers and the Qiagen OneStep RT-PCR kit were used in a first-round RT-PCR, which was followed by a second-round multiplex PCR, size selection and purification. Libraries were sequenced on an Illumina HiSeq2000 using paired-end 100 bp reads. The paper's data handling went like this. Reads were processed with SOAPnuke, discarding reads with adapters, uncalled bases, mean Phred below 15, or no exact constant-primer or identifier match. High-quality paired reads were merged with COPE v1.2.5. Each unique nucleotide sequence was treated as a clonotype, and MiTCR v1.1 was used to align the clonotypes to the IMGT TRB V, D and J references. Analysis was restricted to V-J combinations with a frequency above 0.0001, which covered about 99% of repertoires. A TCR clonal expansion and chaos score per V-J combination was defined as the ratio of F50 clonal expansion to chaos observed in the TCRdist matrix. Welch's t-statistics and random forest were used to reduce features to 10 to 15 V-J combinations, which were fed into a naive Bayes classifier. The similarity between thyroid and blood repertoires was quantified using the Morisita-Horn index. TCRdb passed the public sequencing reads through fastp at Q25 and MiXCR, retaining productive beta sequences. Rows are unified per CDR3 protein, each entry keeping the most common DNA and genes. The V and J calls and clone size are TCRdb's, not the authors'. This sample gives 450,000 or so distinct CDR3 sequences in total; approximately 15% of them show up just once. The ten largest account for more than 8.5% of the sample.

This sequence originates from a woman between 25 and 40 years old with Graves' ophthalmopathy. Donor details come from another sample of the same person, matched by shared clones. Sequenced material: blood. This sequence uses TRBV6-2 or TRBV6-3 and TRBJ1-5; confidence is insufficient to name the D gene. The base sequence is TGTGCCACCGAGTCATTGGCGGACAGCAATCAGCCCCAGCATTTT. Its coded protein is CATESLADSNQPQHF.